The next 25 T cell receptor beta chains were all read from a single sample in a study of shared clonotypes between healthy human individuals. The repertoire was sequenced with immunoSEQ multiplex PCR; TCRdb's copy has only in-frame clones and lacks some. The data show millions of clones, just over 90% seen once. The naive CD8 fraction comprised CD45RO-negative cells positively selected for CCR7 and excluded terminally differentiated effector memory CD45RA+ cells. Sequencing input: naive CD8+ T cells from PBMCs. Source of these receptors: a man aged 18-30 years in good health. Some clones in this sample may be carry-over from other donors' samples.

The genes are TRBV7-9 and TRBJ2-7; D not resolved. In germline, CDR1 is SEHNR, CDR2 FQNEAQ (reference sequence). The CDR3 contains 13 residues. V was shortened by 1 base and J by 3 bases, with 7 bases between the two germline ends. The CDR3 protein is CASSLGHHYEQYF. In DNA, the CDR3 is TGTGCCAGCAGCTTAGGGCATCACTACGAGCAGTACTTC.

The chain has TRBV20-1 and TRBJ2-7; TRBD1 or TRBD2 may be the D gene (5 bases each). This CDR3 is built from 11 residues. Germline V lookup: CDR1 DFQATT, CDR2 SNEGSKA (reference sequence). V was cut by 8 bases and J by 6 bases, with 14 bases left in between. The CDR3 DNA sequence: TGCAGTCCCATAAGGGACGGCGAGCAGTACTTC. Protein product: CSPIRDGEQYF.

This chain connects TRBV6-1 to TRBJ2-3; 8 nucleotides line up with TRBD1. CDR1 is MNHNS, CDR2 SASEGT, per germline. The CDR3 covers 14 residues. With 6 bases clipped from V and 4 bases from J, the junction kept 6 bases outside the gene matches. In nucleotides, the CDR3 is TGTGCCAGCAGCAGACCGGGACAGGCAGATACGCAGTATTTT. The encoded protein is CASSRPGQADTQYF.

V gene TRBV13 combines with J gene TRBJ2-2; TRBD1 is a possible D gene (6 bases). Germline CDR1 PRHDT, CDR2 FYEKMQ (reference sequence). The germline V and J ends were trimmed by 2 bases and 0 bases, with 7 bases remaining between them. The length of the CDR3 is 15 residues. The CDR3 is CASSLYRANTGELFF. CDR3 DNA: TGTGCCAGCAGCTTATACAGGGCGAACACCGGGGAGCTGTTTTTT.

V and J are TRBV7-9 and TRBJ2-7; TRBD2 matches at 8 bases. The germline gives CDR1 SEHNR, CDR2 FQNEAQ (reference sequence). The junction had 16 bases not matched to a gene; V was cut back by 1 base and J by 5 bases. This CDR3 is 18 amino acids long. The CDR3 coding sequence is TGTGCCAGCAGCTTAGTGGTGCGTCCAAGCGGGAGTTACGACGAGCAGTACTTC. This translates into CASSLVVRPSGSYDEQYF.

This chain connects TRBV14 to TRBJ2-7; 8 bases line up with TRBD2. The CDR3 consists of 15 residues. Trimming removed 1 base from V and 4 bases from J; junction bases left unmatched: 6. CDR1 and CDR2 (germline): SGHDN, FVKESK. As DNA, the CDR3 is TGTGCCAGCAGCCAAGTCGAGGGGACTAGGTACGAGCAGTACTTC. Translating gives CASSQVEGTRYEQYF.

This clone has just one count. The chain recombines TRBV7-9 with TRBJ2-7; D perhaps matches TRBD2 (7 bases). Germline-derived CDR1 and CDR2 are SEHNR and FQNEAQ (reference sequence). The CDR3 runs 14 residues. Trimming removed 6 bases at V and 6 bases at J, with 18 bases between. The CDR3 loop is CASSPTGGIVEQYF. CDR3 sequence (DNA): TGTGCCAGCAGTCCGACGGGGGGCATAGTCGAGCAGTACTTC.

The chain uses TRBV9 and TRBJ2-7, with 9 positions matching TRBD1. Germline V lookup: CDR1 SGDLS, CDR2 YYNGEE. The V gene end was trimmed by 3 bases and the J gene end by 5 bases; junction bases not matched to a gene: 3. The CDR3 totals 13 residues. The DNA of the CDR3 is TGTGCCAGCAGCGAGGACAGGGGCAACGAGCAGTACTTC. Residues: CASSEDRGNEQYF.

This sequence joins TRBV6-1 and TRBJ2-7; 9 bases align to TRBD1. V lost 1 base and J lost 3; bases outside the gene matches: 7. This CDR3 has 16 residues. From germline, CDR1 is MNHNS and CDR2 SASEGT. CDR3 residues: CASSEEAQGAGYEQYF. CDR3 coding DNA: TGTGCCAGCAGTGAAGAGGCACAGGGGGCGGGCTACGAGCAGTACTTC.

This clone was seen only once. V and J are TRBV9 and TRBJ1-1; D ambiguous. The V end was cut by 1 base, the J end by 7 bases, with 11 bases between. Germline CDR1 reads SGDLS; CDR2 reads YYNGEE. The CDR3 totals 13 residues. The CDR3 nucleotides are TGTGCCAGCAGCGTAAAGGGTTGGGGTGAAGCTTTCTTT. It codes for CASSVKGWGEAFF. Filled out from reference TRBV9 and TRBJ1-1, the complete variable domain reads DSGVTQTPKHLITATGQRVTLRCSPRSGDLSVYWYQQSLDQGLQFLIQYYNGEERAKGNILERFSAQQFPDLHSELNLSSLELGDSALYFCASSVKGWGEAFFGQGTRLTVV.

V and J are TRBV5-1 and TRBJ2-5, with D maybe TRBD2 (6 bases). The CDR3 sequence is 14 residues long. In germline, CDR1 is SGHRS, CDR2 YFSETQ. V shed 0 bases and J shed 3 bases, with 9 bases lying between them. CDR3 sequence reads: CASSLGWGEETQYF. The CDR3 DNA sequence: TGCGCCAGCAGCTTGGGATGGGGGGAAGAGACCCAGTACTTC.

V is TRBV6-6 and J is TRBJ2-3; weak D call: TRBD2 (5 bases). The CDR3 is 16 residues long. Trimming took 2 bases from V and 0 from J, leaving 12 bases between them. The germline CDR1 and CDR2 sequences are MNHNY and SVGAGI (reference sequence). The CDR3 is CASSYDRGSSTDTQYF. Here the CDR3 DNA reads TGTGCCAGCAGTTACGATCGGGGATCTAGCACAGATACGCAGTATTTT.

Only one count was recorded for this clone. This rearrangement joins TRBV27 to TRBJ2-7; 8 bases are shared with TRBD1. The V gene end was trimmed by 3 bases and the J gene end by 1 base; junction bases not matched to a gene: 8. CDR1 and CDR2 (germline): MNHEY, SMNVEV (reference sequence). This CDR3 has 16 residues. The CDR3 nucleotides read TGTGCCAGCAGTTTCTCCGTGGGACAGGTGTCCTACGAGCAGTACTTC. It specifies CASSFSVGQVSYEQYF.

Concerning this clone: Additional DNA sequences in this sample encode the identical CDR3. The gene calls are TRBV11-2 and TRBJ1-2, with D perhaps matching TRBD1 (6 bases). There are 14 residues in the CDR3. Germline values: CDR1 SGHAT, CDR2 FQNNGV. The ends were cut back, 2 bases at V and 4 bases at J, with 11 bases in the middle. The CDR3 sequence: CASSLSRGGYGYTF. In DNA, the CDR3 is TGTGCCAGCAGCTTAAGCAGGGGCGGCTATGGCTACACCTTC.

About this clone itself: Within the sample, other DNA sequences also encode this same CDR3. The chain uses TRBV6-6 and TRBJ1-2; D ambiguous. The V end was cut by 0 bases, the J end by 3 bases, with 5 bases between. Per germline, CDR1 MNHNY and CDR2 SVGAGI (reference sequence). This CDR3 has 13 residues. CDR3 amino acids: CASSYSADYGYTF. CDR3 bases: TGTGCCAGCAGTTACTCGGCAGACTATGGCTACACCTTC.

The V call is TRBV30, the J call TRBJ1-2; D gene unclear. Deletions cut 4 bases from V and 5 bases from J, with 8 bases between. Per germline, CDR1 GTSNPN and CDR2 SVGIG (reference sequence). The length of the CDR3 is 11 residues. The CDR3 here is CAWIEVYGYTF. The CDR3 region has the DNA TGTGCCTGGATAGAGGTTTATGGCTACACCTTC.

This clone was detected once. The chain has TRBV4-1 and TRBJ1-3; D is perhaps TRBD1 (5 bases). V lost 0 bases and J 3 bases, leaving 9 bases between the germline ends. This CDR3 has 15 amino acids. The germline V gene encodes CDR1 MGHRA and CDR2 YSYEKL. The CDR3 DNA sequence: TGCGCCAGCAGCCAAGATCGCAGGGTTGGAAACACCATATATTTT. As protein: CASSQDRRVGNTIYF.

This chain links TRBV5-1 with TRBJ2-7; a weak D match, TRBD2 (5 bases). The germline V gene encodes CDR1 SGHRS and CDR2 YFSETQ. The CDR3 covers 12 residues. The V end was cut by 5 bases, the J end by 5 bases, with 11 bases between. CDR3 sequence reads: CASRLSRDEQYF. CDR3 bases: TGCGCCAGCAGGCTTTCGAGGGACGAGCAGTACTTC.

CDR3 residues: CASSGSVASTDTQYF. CDR3 DNA sequence: TGTGCCAGCAGTGGGAGCGTCGCTAGCACAGATACGCAGTATTTT. The chain employs TRBV2 and TRBJ2-3; D is unresolved. CDR3 length: 15 amino acids. V was cut by 4 bases and J by 0 bases, with 11 bases left in between. Germline assignment: CDR1 SNHLY and CDR2 FYNNEI.

This chain uses TRBV7-3 with TRBJ2-7; TRBD2 matches at 8 bases. Germline CDR1 is SGHTA and CDR2 is FQGTGA. The junction had 5 bases not matched to a gene; V was cut back by 2 bases and J by 2 bases. The CDR3 runs 15 residues. The CDR3 spells CASSLELAAPYEQYF. In DNA form, the CDR3 reads TGTGCCAGCAGCTTAGAACTAGCGGCGCCCTACGAGCAGTACTTC.

This clone was seen more than once but under ten times. V gene TRBV7-8 combines with J gene TRBJ2-7; no clear D. This CDR3 region has 13 residues. Between the trimmed V and J ends, which lost 6 bases and 0 bases, there was a span of 9 bases. Germline CDR1 and CDR2: SGHVS and FQNEAQ. Written as DNA, the CDR3 is TGTGCCAGCAGGCTACGTTTCTCCTACGAGCAGTACTTC. It is translated as CASRLRFSYEQYF.

This chain connects TRBV15 to TRBJ2-7; D remains ambiguous. With 5 bases removed from V and 3 bases from J, the gap between germline ends came to 11 bases. Germline assignment: CDR1 LNHNV and CDR2 YYDKDF (reference sequence). This CDR3 spans 13 amino acids. The CDR3 here is CATSPRPNYEQYF. The CDR3 region has the DNA TGTGCCACCAGCCCCAGACCAAACTACGAGCAGTACTTC.

This clone was observed once. The chain uses TRBV19 and TRBJ2-7; 8 positions agree with TRBD1. Germline CDR1 reads LNHDA; CDR2 reads SQIVND (reference sequence). The CDR3 extends over 15 amino acids. V lost 9 bases and J lost 3; bases outside the gene matches: 13. The chain's CDR3 is CASRNAQGAGYEQYF. The DNA for the CDR3 is TGTGCCAGCCGGAACGCCCAGGGGGCAGGCTACGAGCAGTACTTC.

The chain carries TRBV9 and TRBJ2-2, with D tentatively TRBD2 (5 bases). V was cut by 4 bases and J by 4 bases, with 23 bases left in between. CDR1 SGDLS and CDR2 YYNGEE come from the germline V gene. The CDR3 loop spans 18 amino acids. CDR3 sequence (DNA): TGTGCCAGCAGCATAACACGGACTGGAGCGGCGTCCACCGGGGAGCTGTTTTTT. It specifies CASSITRTGAASTGELFF.

The V and J genes are TRBV5-1 and TRBJ1-5, with D tentatively TRBD1 (6 bases). The ends were cut back, 2 bases at V and 4 bases at J, with 16 bases in the middle. The CDR3 runs to 16 residues. Germline V gene lookup returns CDR1 SGHRS and CDR2 YFSETQ. The CDR3 here is CASSLGQFTPNQPQHF. The CDR3 coding sequence is TGCGCCAGCAGCTTAGGACAGTTTACACCGAATCAGCCCCAGCATTTT.